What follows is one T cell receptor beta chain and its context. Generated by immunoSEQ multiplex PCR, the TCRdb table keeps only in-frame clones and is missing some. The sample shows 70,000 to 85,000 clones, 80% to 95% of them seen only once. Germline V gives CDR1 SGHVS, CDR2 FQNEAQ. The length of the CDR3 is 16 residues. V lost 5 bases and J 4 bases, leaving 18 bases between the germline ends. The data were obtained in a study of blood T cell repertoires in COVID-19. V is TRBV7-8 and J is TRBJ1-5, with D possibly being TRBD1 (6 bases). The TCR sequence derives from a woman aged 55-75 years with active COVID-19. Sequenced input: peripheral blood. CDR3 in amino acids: CASSAGLLRGNQPQHF. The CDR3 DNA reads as TGTGCCAGCAGCGCAGGACTGTTGAGGGGGAATCAGCCCCAGCATTTT. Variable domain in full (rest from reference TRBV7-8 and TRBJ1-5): GAGVSQSPRYKVAKRGQDVALRCDPISGHVSLFWYQQALGQGPEFLTYFQNEAQLDKSGLPSDRFFAERPEGSVSTLKIQRTQQEDSAVYLCASSAGLLRGNQPQHFGDGTRLSIL.